This entry features one T cell receptor (beta chain) sequence. This receptor's antigen is unknown. Per-base qualities were not stored, and no clone one base away is much larger. The data were obtained in a study of fetal regulatory T cell absence and autoimmunity (dated by TCRdb to 2016 to 2017). With regard to the full study: The IPEX patients showed exocrine pancreas autoimmunity in the absence of clinical diabetes. The paper as a whole reports these results and caveats: Significant oligoclonal enrichment of the TCR compartment was observed in pancreas versus cord blood, with some top clones enriched more than 90-fold. TRB gene family usage was found to be broadly similar between cord blood and pancreas and to resemble published neonatal and adult repertoires. The oligoclonal enrichment was interpreted as supporting antigen-driven autoimmunity in the pancreas before birth in IPEX syndrome.

CDR1 is given as SQVTM and CDR2 as ANQGSEA, both from the germline V gene. The CDR3 numbers 12 residues from cysteine through phenylalanine. CDR3 DNA is the only sequence kept; it has 36 bases, read in frame from the first base. The V end loses 2 bases and the J end loses 1 base, and a stretch of 5 bases separates them. Genomic DNA from frozen pancreas tissue was processed for repertoire sequencing. Genomic DNA, about 1.9-3.1 ug, was extracted from umbilical cord blood or frozen pancreas using the DNeasy Blood and Tissue Kit. Amplification and barcoding of TCRbeta CDR3 regions were carried out by two-step multiplex PCR on the immunoSEQ human TCRbeta survey platform. Libraries were sequenced on Illumina instruments, with IgH sequenced in parallel from the same samples. The paper's processing steps were these. To remove PCR and sequencing errors, raw reads were filtered against the IMGT V, D, J definitions and then binned using a nearest-neighbor algorithm. A clone was defined by an identical nucleotide sequence, and differential abundance between tissues was tested with a Fisher exact test for each clone at a pFDR threshold of p<0.01. Clones with frequencies too low for statistical inference were excluded by a minimum inclusion filter of 10 in either sample. Pairwise clonal comparisons used the immunoSEQ Analyzer, and gene family usage was assessed with IMGT tools. Imported from immuneACCESS, the table was reduced by TCRdb to in-frame sequences with V and J called. These copies leave out some clones; in studies compared against another copy, an unresolved V gene accounts for under half, and the cause of the remainder is not known. V and J calls and clone size are given by that table; D and trimming were obtained from the DNA. In this sample the table shows some 87,000 clones, roughly 70% of which occur a single time. The ten biggest clones cover 1.5% to 2% of the sample.

The sequencing input was pancreas tissue. This chain joins TRBV29-1 to TRBJ1-1; the D gene remains uncertain. This TCR was recovered from a male donor with IPEX syndrome. The encoded CDR3 is CSVELENTEAFF. In nucleotides, the sequence is TGCAGCGTTGAACTGGAGAACACTGAAGCTTTCTTT.